This T cell receptor (beta chain) was documented in a study of control samples from healthy donors and cancer patients (dated by TCRdb to 2020 to 2021). For this clone: Its cognate antigen has yet to be identified. No base quality values were provided; no much bigger clone lies one nucleotide off.

Reading from cysteine to phenylalanine, the CDR3 counts 16 amino acids. Just the 48-base CDR3 DNA is kept, in frame starting at base 1. According to the germline V gene, CDR1 reads SGHRS and CDR2 reads YFSETQ. Trimming takes 0 bases off V and 8 bases off J; junction bases not matched to a gene: 7. Libraries came from the immunoSEQ multiplex PCR assay. TCRdb re-hosts the immuneACCESS table, in-frame sequences only. Its copies lack some clones; in the studies checked, an unresolved V gene accounts for under half of them, and the cause for the rest is not known. The sample yields some 120,000 clones; around 87% were counted once. About 2.7% of the sample belongs to the ten largest clones.

The clonotype was recovered from a man between 60 and 75 years old in good health. The chain is assembled from TRBV5-1 and TRBJ2-1, with 11 junctional bases fitting TRBD2. Sequences were obtained from blood. The bases are TGCGCCAGCAGCTTGGGGCTAGCGGGGGGATCCTATGAGCAGTTCTTC. This is translated as CASSLGLAGGSYEQFF.